These 12 T cell receptor beta chains share one sample of origin, sequenced in a study of blood T cells in healthy people across ages. Together with a sample-barcoded 5' primer, a J-beta primer mix was included in a second PCR lasting about 6 to 11 cycles. TCRdb analysed the 5' RACE reads with MiXCR anew, one entry per CDR3 protein. Found here are 1,500,000 or so distinct CDR3 sequences, around 40% of them singletons; the top ten hold under 5%. Sample: blood. All receptors come from a woman between 18 and 30 years old in good health.

This clonotype was recorded a few times. This sequence joins TRBV19 and TRBJ1-2; D perhaps matches TRBD1 (5 bases). Germline V gene lookup returns CDR1 LNHDA and CDR2 SQIVND (reference sequence). V lost 2 bases to trimming and J lost 6 bases, with 10 bases between them. This CDR3 has 13 amino acids. DNA for the CDR3: TGTGCCAGTAGTATATCGGGGGAGAATGGCTACACCTTC. The encoded protein is CASSISGENGYTF.

The chain carries TRBV7-2 and TRBJ1-2, with a tentative D call TRBD1 (5 bases). Germline V gene data show CDR1 as SGHTA and CDR2 as FQGNSA. Trimming shortened V by 7 bases and J by 8 bases, and 17 bases separated the two germline ends. The CDR3 is 13 residues long. The DNA for the CDR3 is TGTGCCAGCACAATGTGGGGGGTTGGCGGCTACACCTTC. This translates into CASTMWGVGGYTF.

Concerning this clonotype: One base away lies a much larger clone, so this may be a sequencing read error. The V and J genes are TRBV28 and TRBJ2-7; D gene ambiguous. There are 13 residues in the CDR3. Germline CDR1 is MDHEN and CDR2 is SYDVKM. CDR3 nucleotide sequence: TGTACCAGCAGTTTGTACCCCTCCTACGAGCAGTACTTC. Residues: CTSSLYPSYEQYF. Drawing the rest from reference TRBV28 and TRBJ2-7, the complete variable domain is DVKVTQSSRYLVKRTGEKVFLECVQDMDHENMFWYRQDPGLGLRLIYFSYDVKMKEKGDIPEGYSVSREKKERFSLILESASTNQTSMYLCTSSLYPSYEQYFGPGTRLTVT.

V gene TRBV28 combines with J gene TRBJ2-5; 11 bases are a match to TRBD2. Germline V gene lookup returns CDR1 MDHEN and CDR2 SYDVKM. V lost 6 bases to trimming and J lost 2 bases; unmatched junction nucleotides: 11. The CDR3 has 17 amino acids. CDR3 DNA: TGTGCCAGCAGCCTAGGTCGCGGGACTAGCGGACAAGAGACCCAGTACTTC. As protein: CASSLGRGTSGQETQYF.

The V and J genes are TRBV21-1 and TRBJ1-2; TRBD1, the D gene given by the table, was not confirmed from the DNA. TRBV21-1 is a listed pseudogene. The CDR3 sequence is 15 residues long. CDR3 nucleotides: TGTGCCAGCAGCCCAGGGACAGCACGCAACTATGGCTACACCTTC. Translated: CASSPGTARNYGYTF.

The rearrangement uses TRBV20-1 and TRBJ2-3; 8 nucleotides agree with TRBD1. The length of the CDR3 is 15 residues. V trimming: 0 bases; J trimming: 6 bases; junction bases outside the gene matches: 8. Germline loops: CDR1 DFQATT, CDR2 SNEGSKA (reference sequence). CDR3 in amino acids: CSARDPGQGGDTQYF. CDR3 DNA: TGCAGTGCTAGAGATCCAGGACAGGGTGGGGATACGCAGTATTTT.

At least ten counts were recorded for this clonotype. This chain links TRBV4-3 with TRBJ2-7; 7 bases line up with TRBD1. From germline, CDR1 is LGHNA and CDR2 YSLEER. There are 17 residues in the CDR3. The ends lost 4 bases at V and 2 bases at J; junction bases unmatched: 14. CDR3 residues: CASSRHRDSLKTYEQYF. The DNA of the CDR3 is TGCGCCAGCAGCCGACACCGGGACAGCCTTAAGACCTACGAGCAGTACTTC.

The rearrangement links TRBV12-3 or TRBV12-4 to TRBJ2-7; D perhaps matches TRBD2 (7 bases). This CDR3 has 14 amino acids. Trimming shortened V by 1 base and J by 6 bases, and 13 bases separated the two germline ends. CDR3 nucleotides: TGTGCCAGCAGTTTAGGGGGGGGCCAGTTCGAGCAGTACTTC. It translates to CASSLGGGQFEQYF.

This clonotype occurred a few times. The genes are TRBV7-9 and TRBJ1-1, with 8 bases matching TRBD1. CDR3 length: 14 residues. Germline V gene sequence: CDR1 SEHNR, CDR2 FQNEAQ (reference sequence). V was clipped by 5 bases and J by 5 bases; unmatched bases: 7. CDR3 sequence reads: CASSADRVVTEAFF. The DNA of the CDR3 is TGTGCCAGCAGCGCGGACAGGGTGGTAACTGAAGCTTTCTTT.

A few counts support this clonotype. The chain employs TRBV7-8 and TRBJ1-2; no reliable D call. Germline V gene lookup returns CDR1 SGHVS and CDR2 FQNEAQ. This CDR3 region has 18 residues. Deletions cut 3 bases from V and 1 base from J, with 21 bases between. In DNA form, the CDR3 reads TGTGCCAGCAGCTTCGGTACGTCGATCGACATGCTTAACTATGGCTACACCTTC. Translation: CASSFGTSIDMLNYGYTF.

The rearrangement joins TRBV29-1 to TRBJ1-1, with a possible D match to TRBD1 (5 bases). The V end lost 6 bases, the J end lost 0 bases, and 14 bases lay between the germline ends. Germline V CDR1 and CDR2: SQVTM, ANQGSEA. CDR3 length: 14 amino acids. CDR3 region: CSVLGATLNTEAFF. In DNA form, the CDR3 reads TGCAGCGTACTTGGGGCGACATTGAACACTGAAGCTTTCTTT.

This chain joins TRBV29-1 and TRBJ2-7, with D perhaps TRBD1 (6 bases). TRBJ2-5 explains the end of the DNA better; the J call may be wrong. The CDR3 spans 13 residues. Germline assignment: CDR1 SQVTM and CDR2 ANQGSEA. CDR3 nucleotide sequence: TGCAGCGTTGGGACAGTACTGAGGGAGACCCAGTACTTC. This codes for CSVGTVLRETQYF.